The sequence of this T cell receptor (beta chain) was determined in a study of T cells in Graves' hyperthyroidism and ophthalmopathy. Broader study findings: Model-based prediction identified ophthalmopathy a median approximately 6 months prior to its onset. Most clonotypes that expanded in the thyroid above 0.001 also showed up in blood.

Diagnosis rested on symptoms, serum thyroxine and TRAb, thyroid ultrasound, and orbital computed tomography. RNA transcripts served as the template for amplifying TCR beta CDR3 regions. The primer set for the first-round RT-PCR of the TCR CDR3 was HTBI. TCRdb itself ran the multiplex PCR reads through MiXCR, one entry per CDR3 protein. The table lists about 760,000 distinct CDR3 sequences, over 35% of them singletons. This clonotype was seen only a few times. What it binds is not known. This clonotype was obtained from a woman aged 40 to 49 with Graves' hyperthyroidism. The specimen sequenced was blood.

The CDR3 spells CASSPGGPNSPLHF. In DNA form, the CDR3 reads TGTGCCAGCAGCCCGGGGGGCCCTAATTCACCCCTCCACTTT. The rearrangement joins TRBV9 to TRBJ1-6; a possible D gene is TRBD1 (6 bases). Germline assignment: CDR1 SGDLS and CDR2 YYNGEE. Trimming shortened V by 4 bases and J by 6 bases, and 11 bases separated the two germline ends. The CDR3 is made up of 14 amino acids.